This T cell receptor beta chain derives from a study of blood T cells in healthy people across ages. The wider study: Capture via template switching afforded approximately one barcoded beta molecule per two T cells. General observations from the study: TCR beta diversity tracked closely with naive T cell percentage. Those diversity estimates obtained from one million T cells were thought to be underestimates.

A J-beta primer mix and a sample-barcoded 5' primer were used in a second PCR of about 7 to 12 cycles. Each of the cDNA molecules was tagged by a template-switch adaptor with 12 random nucleotides. TCRdb re-called the 5' RACE reads through MiXCR, storing one row per CDR3 protein. Here the sample spans hundreds of thousands of distinct CDR3 sequences, 21% being singletons. As for this clonotype: The antigen remains unidentified.

The sequence was obtained from a man between 70 and 80 years old in good health. The specimen sequenced was blood.

CDR3 coding DNA: TGCGCCAGCAGCCAAGGGAAGATAGCGGGAGTTTTGGTTGACATTCAGTACTTC. Residues: CASSQGKIAGVLVDIQYF. The chain is built from TRBV4-1 and TRBJ2-4; 9 positions agree with TRBD2. CDR3 size: 18 residues. Trimming took 1 base from V and 8 from J; bases not matched to a gene: 15. The germline CDR1 and CDR2 sequences are MGHRA and YSYEKL.